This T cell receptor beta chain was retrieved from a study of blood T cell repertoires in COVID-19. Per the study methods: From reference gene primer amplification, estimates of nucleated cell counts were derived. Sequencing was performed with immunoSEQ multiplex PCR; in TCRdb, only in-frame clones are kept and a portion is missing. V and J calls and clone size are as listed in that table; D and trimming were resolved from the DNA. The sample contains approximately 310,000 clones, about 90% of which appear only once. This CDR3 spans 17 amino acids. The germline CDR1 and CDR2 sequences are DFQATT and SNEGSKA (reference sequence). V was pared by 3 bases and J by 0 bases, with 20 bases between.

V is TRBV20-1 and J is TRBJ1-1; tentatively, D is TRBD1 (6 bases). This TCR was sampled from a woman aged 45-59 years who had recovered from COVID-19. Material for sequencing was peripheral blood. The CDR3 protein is CSASRTRGTSVNTEAFF. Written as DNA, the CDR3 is TGCAGTGCTAGTCGGACCAGGGGAACCTCAGTGAACACTGAAGCTTTCTTT.